This record looks at one TCR beta chain sequence and its context. Its target is unknown. This record comes from a study of cytomegalovirus exposure and HLA in healthy donors. Notes on the study in general: Sequences of the TCR beta chain were said to predict the HLA-A and HLA-B alleles of most subjects accurately. Cytomegalovirus-associated status was assigned to fewer than 200 TCR beta chains.

Germline-derived CDR1 and CDR2 are SGDLS and YYNGEE. Trimming took 0 bases from V and 3 from J, leaving 6 bases between them. This CDR3 region has 13 residues. PCR employed 60 Vbeta and 13 Jbeta primers. The data were produced by immunoSEQ multiplex PCR, yet TCRdb's version contains in-frame clones alone and is incomplete. Of around 150,000 clones in the sample, around three quarters were seen once. The sequenced material came from PBMCs. The chain is built from TRBV9 and TRBJ1-1; maybe TRBD1 (5 bases). The receptor was isolated from a man aged 35 to 55 in good health and CMV-seropositive. The CDR3 DNA is TGTGCCAGCAGCGTAGCGACAGACACTGAAGCTTTCTTT. Translated: CASSVATDTEAFF.